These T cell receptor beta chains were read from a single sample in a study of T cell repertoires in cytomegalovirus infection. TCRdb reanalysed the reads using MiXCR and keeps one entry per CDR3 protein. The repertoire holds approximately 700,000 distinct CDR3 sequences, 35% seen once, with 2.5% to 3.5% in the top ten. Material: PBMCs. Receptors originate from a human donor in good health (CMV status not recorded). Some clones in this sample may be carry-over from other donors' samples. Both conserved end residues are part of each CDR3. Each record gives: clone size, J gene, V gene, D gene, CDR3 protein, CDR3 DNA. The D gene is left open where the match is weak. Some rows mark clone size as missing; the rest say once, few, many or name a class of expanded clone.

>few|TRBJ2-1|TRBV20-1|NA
CSARPRRTSYNEQFF
TGCAGTGCTAGGCCTCGGCGGACGTCCTACAATGAGCAGTTCTTC
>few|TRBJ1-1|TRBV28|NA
CASREATLNMEAFF
TGTGCCAGCAGGGAGGCAACGCTAAACATGGAAGCTTTCTTT
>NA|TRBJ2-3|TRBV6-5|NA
CASSYSNGPGDTQYF
TGTGCCAGCAGTTACTCGAACGGGCCGGGGGATACGCAGTATTTT
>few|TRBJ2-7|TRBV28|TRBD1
CASSITGTGAYEQYF
TGTGCCAGCAGTATAACCGGGACAGGGGCCTACGAGCAGTACTTC
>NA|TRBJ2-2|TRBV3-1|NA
CASSQGEFLGLPNTGELFF
TGTGCCAGCAGCCAAGGAGAATTTTTGGGACTTCCTAACACCGGGGAGCTGTTTTTT
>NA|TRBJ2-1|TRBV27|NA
CASSPLGRDNEQFF
TGTGCCAGCAGCCCTCTAGGACGGGACAATGAGCAGTTCTTC
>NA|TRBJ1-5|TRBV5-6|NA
CASSFRANNQPQHF
TGTGCCAGCAGCTTCCGGGCCAACAATCAGCCCCAGCATTTT
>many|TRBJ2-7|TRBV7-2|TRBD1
CASSFEGQGSYEQYF
TGTGCCAGCAGCTTCGAGGGACAGGGAAGCTACGAGCAGTACTTC
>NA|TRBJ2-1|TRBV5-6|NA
CASSYDRAVNSYNEQFF
TGTGCCAGCAGCTACGACCGGGCGGTAAACTCCTACAATGAGCAGTTCTTC
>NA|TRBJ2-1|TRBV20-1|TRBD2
CSASGLVYANEQFF
TGCAGTGCTTCGGGACTAGTATACGCCAATGAGCAGTTCTTC
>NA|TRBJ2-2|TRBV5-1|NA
CASSLALGGELFF
TGCGCCAGCAGCTTGGCCCTGGGCGGGGAGCTGTTTTTT
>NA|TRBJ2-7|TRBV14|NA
CASSLLSRGSPREQYF
TGTGCCAGCAGCCTCCTCTCAAGGGGGAGCCCTAGGGAGCAGTACTTC
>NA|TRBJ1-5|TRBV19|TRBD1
CASSIDREGPSPQHF
TGTGCCAGTAGTATTGACAGGGAAGGACCATCGCCCCAGCATTTT
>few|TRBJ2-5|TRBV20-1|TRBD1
CSAWPGTGEETQYF
TGCAGTGCTTGGCCCGGGACAGGGGAGGAGACCCAGTACTTC
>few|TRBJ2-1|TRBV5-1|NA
CASSLVPNDNEQFF
TGCGCCAGCAGCTTGGTTCCAAATGACAATGAGCAGTTCTTC
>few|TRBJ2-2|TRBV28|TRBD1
CASSTGTGHTGELFF
TGTGCCAGCAGTACCGGGACAGGGCACACCGGGGAGCTGTTTTTT
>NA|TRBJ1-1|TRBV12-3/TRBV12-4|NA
CASAIVGGNTEAFF
TGTGCCAGCGCGATCGTAGGCGGGAACACTGAAGCTTTCTTT
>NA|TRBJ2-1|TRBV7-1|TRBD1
CASSAGQGRSYNEQFF
TGTGCCAGCAGCGCGGGACAGGGAAGGTCCTACAATGAGCAGTTCTTC
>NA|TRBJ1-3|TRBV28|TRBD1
CASSSSQGAAGNTIYF
TGTGCCAGCAGTTCATCACAGGGGGCCGCTGGAAACACCATATATTTT
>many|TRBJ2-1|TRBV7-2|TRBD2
CASSFSATSGRAGRNEQFF
TGTGCCAGCAGCTTCTCGGCGACTAGCGGGAGGGCCGGGAGGAATGAGCAGTTCTTC
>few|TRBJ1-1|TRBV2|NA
CASSGLGYTEAFF
TGTGCCAGCAGTGGTCTGGGGTACACTGAAGCTTTCTTT
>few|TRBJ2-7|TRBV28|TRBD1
CATTGVGYEQYF
TGTGCCACCACAGGGGTAGGTTACGAGCAGTACTTC
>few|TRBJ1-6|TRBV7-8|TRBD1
CASSFGGGTNSPLHF
TGTGCCAGCAGCTTTGGAGGGGGCACGAATTCACCCCTCCACTTT
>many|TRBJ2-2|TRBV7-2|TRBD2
CASSLSGLAGNTGELFF
TGTGCCAGCAGCTTATCGGGACTAGCGGGAAACACCGGGGAGCTGTTTTTT
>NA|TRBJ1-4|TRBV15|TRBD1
CATSLRDRDEKLFF
TGTGCCACCAGCCTCCGGGACAGGGATGAAAAACTGTTTTTT
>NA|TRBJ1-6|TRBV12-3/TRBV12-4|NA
CASSREVNLGNSPLHF
TGTGCCAGCAGCCGGGAGGTGAACCTGGGGAATTCACCCCTCCACTTT
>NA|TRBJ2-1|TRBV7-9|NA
CASSSGSNNEQCF
TGTGCCAGCAGTTCGGGATCGAACAATGAGCAGTGCTTC
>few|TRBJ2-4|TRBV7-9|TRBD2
CASSKAEGTSGIKNIQYF
TGTGCCAGCAGCAAGGCGGAAGGGACTAGCGGGATTAAAAACATTCAGTACTTC
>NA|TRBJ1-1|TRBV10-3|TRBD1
CAISESGQERGGQEAFF
TGTGCCATCAGTGAGTCGGGACAGGAACGAGGAGGTCAGGAAGCTTTCTTT
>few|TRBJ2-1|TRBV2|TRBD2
CASGAGERKFF
TGTGCCAGCGGCGCGGGGGAGAGGAAGTTCTTC
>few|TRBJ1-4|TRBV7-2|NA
CASRAQGSNEKLFF
TGTGCCAGCAGGGCCCAGGGTTCTAATGAAAAACTGTTTTTT
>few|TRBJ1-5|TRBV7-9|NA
CASSFADTGNQPQHF
TGTGCCAGCAGCTTCGCAGACACCGGCAATCAGCCCCAGCATTTT
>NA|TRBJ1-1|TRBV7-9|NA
CATSLPHIEAFF
TGTGCCACCTCTCTACCACACATTGAAGCTTTCTTT
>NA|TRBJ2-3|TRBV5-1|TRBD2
CASSLPRTSGSKTDTQYF
TGCGCCAGCAGCTTACCACGGACTAGCGGGAGTAAAACAGATACGCAGTATTTT
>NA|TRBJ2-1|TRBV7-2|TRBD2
CASSKNSGRGSREQFF
TGTGCCAGCAGCAAGAATAGCGGGAGAGGGTCTCGTGAGCAGTTCTTC
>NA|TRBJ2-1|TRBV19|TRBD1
CASSEGAPSTEQFF
TGTGCCAGTAGCGAGGGGGCGCCGAGCACTGAGCAGTTCTTC
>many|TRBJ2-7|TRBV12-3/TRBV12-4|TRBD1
CASSADRGAYEQYF
TGTGCCAGCAGTGCCGACAGGGGTGCCTACGAGCAGTACTTC
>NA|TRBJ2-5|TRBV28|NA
CATSGRVRETQYF
TGTGCCACTTCCGGCAGGGTTCGAGAGACCCAGTACTTC
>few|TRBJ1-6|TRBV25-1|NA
CASSESDGTNSPLHF
TGTGCCAGCAGTGAATCGGACGGGACTAATTCACCCCTCCACTTT
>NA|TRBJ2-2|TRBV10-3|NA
CAISAPEGRDTGELFF
TGTGCCATCAGTGCGCCGGAGGGACGGGACACCGGGGAGCTGTTTTTT
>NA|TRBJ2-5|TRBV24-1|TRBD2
CATSEVGRETQYF
TGTGCCACCAGTGAAGTCGGGAGGGAGACCCAGTACTTC
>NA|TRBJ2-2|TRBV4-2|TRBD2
CASSRTGTSETANTGELFF
TGTGCCAGCAGCCGTACCGGGACTAGCGAAACCGCGAACACCGGGGAGCTGTTTTTT
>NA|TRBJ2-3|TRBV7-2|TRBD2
CASILALAGGPLDTQYF
TGTGCCAGCATCTTAGCGCTCGCGGGGGGGCCTCTAGATACGCAGTATTTT
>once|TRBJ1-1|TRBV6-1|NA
CASSEAENSEAFF
TGTGCCAGCAGCGAGGCGGAGAACTCTGAAGCTTTCTTT
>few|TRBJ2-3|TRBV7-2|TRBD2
CAPKRREGQTDTQYF
TGTGCTCCTAAGAGGCGGGAGGGCCAAACAGATACGCAGTATTTT
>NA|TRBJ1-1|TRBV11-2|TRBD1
CASSSRHRGNTEAFF
TGTGCCAGCAGCTCCCGCCACAGGGGGAACACTGAAGCTTTCTTT
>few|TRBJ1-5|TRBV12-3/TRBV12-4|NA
CASSLAVGYNQPQHF
TGTGCCAGCAGTTTAGCGGTGGGTTATAATCAGCCCCAGCATTTT
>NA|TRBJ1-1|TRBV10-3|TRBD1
CAINQGAHTEAFF
TGTGCCATCAATCAGGGGGCGCACACTGAAGCTTTCTTT
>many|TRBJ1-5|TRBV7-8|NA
CASSLGEYSNQPQHF
TGTGCCAGCAGCCTAGGGGAGTACAGCAATCAGCCCCAGCATTTT
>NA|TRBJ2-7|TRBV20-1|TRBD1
CSAGQGGHEQYF
TGCAGTGCCGGACAGGGGGGCCACGAGCAGTACTTC
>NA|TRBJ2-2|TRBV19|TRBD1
CASNAYSGTGRKRNTGELFF
TGTGCCAGCAACGCCTATTCCGGGACAGGTCGTAAACGGAACACCGGGGAGCTGTTTTTT
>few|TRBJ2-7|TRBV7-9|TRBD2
CASSSTTSGPYEQYF
TGTGCCAGCAGCTCAACTACTAGCGGACCCTACGAGCAGTACTTC
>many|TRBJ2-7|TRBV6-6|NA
CASGRPRNEQYF
TGTGCCAGCGGGCGGCCTCGGAACGAGCAGTACTTC
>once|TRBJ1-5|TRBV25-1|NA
CASSDSDLNQPQHF
TGTGCCAGCAGTGACTCGGACCTCAATCAGCCCCAGCATTTT